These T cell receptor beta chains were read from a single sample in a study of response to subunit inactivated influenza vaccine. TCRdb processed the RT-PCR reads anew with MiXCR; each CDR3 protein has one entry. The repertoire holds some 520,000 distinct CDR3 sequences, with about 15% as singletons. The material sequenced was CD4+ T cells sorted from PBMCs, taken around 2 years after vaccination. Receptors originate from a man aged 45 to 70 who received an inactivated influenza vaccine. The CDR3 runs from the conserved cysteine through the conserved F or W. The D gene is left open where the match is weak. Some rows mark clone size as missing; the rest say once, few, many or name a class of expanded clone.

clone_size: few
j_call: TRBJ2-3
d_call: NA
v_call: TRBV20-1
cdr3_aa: CSARGDSTDTQYF
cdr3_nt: TGCAGTGCTAGGGGGGATAGCACAGATACGCAGTATTTT

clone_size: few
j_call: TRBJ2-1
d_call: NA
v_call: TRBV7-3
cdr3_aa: CASSFGREGPEQFF
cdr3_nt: TGTGCCAGCAGCTTCGGACGAGAGGGTCCTGAGCAGTTCTTC

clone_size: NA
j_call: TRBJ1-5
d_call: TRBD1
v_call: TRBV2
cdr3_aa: CASRGDRGSNQPQHF
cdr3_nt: TGTGCCAGCAGGGGAGACAGGGGCAGCAATCAGCCCCAGCATTTT

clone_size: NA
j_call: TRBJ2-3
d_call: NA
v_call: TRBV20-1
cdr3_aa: CSARPSYTDTQYF
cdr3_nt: TGCAGTGCTAGACCTAGCTACACAGATACGCAGTATTTT

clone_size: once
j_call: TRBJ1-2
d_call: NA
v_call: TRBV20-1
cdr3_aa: CSARLTDLGYGYTF
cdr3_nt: TGCAGTGCTAGGTTGACAGACCTTGGTTATGGCTACACCTTC

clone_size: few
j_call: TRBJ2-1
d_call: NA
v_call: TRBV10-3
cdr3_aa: CAISVGTGARSEQFF
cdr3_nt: TGTGCCATCAGTGTTGGGACCGGGGCACGAAGTGAGCAGTTCTTC

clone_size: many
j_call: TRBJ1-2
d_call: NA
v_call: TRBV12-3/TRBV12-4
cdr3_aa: CASWPGLLFNYGYTF
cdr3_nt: TGTGCCAGCTGGCCAGGGCTCTTGTTTAACTATGGCTACACCTTC

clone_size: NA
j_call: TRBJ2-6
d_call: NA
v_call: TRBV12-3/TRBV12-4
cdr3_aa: CATGPGANVLTF
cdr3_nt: TGTGCGACGGGGCCTGGGGCCAACGTCCTGACTTTC

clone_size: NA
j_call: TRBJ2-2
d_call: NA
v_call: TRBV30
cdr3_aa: CAWTLLEDTGELFF
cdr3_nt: TGTGCCTGGACCCTTCTGGAGGACACCGGGGAGCTGTTTTTT

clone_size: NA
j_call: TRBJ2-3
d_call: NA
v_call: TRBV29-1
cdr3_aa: CSVLGGPREPPDTQYF
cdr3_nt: TGCAGCGTCCTAGGGGGGCCGCGGGAGCCCCCAGATACGCAGTATTTT

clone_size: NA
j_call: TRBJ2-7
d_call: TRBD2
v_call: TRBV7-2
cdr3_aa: CASSRTSGGLSSYEQYF
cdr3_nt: TGTGCCAGCAGCCGGACTAGCGGGGGTCTGAGCTCCTACGAGCAGTACTTC

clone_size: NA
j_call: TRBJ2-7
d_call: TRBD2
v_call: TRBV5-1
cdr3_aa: CASSLAYGSGNSYEQYF
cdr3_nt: TGCGCCAGCAGCTTGGCCTATGGTAGCGGGAACTCCTACGAGCAGTACTTC

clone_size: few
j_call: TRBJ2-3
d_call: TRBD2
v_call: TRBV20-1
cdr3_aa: CSADGLAGSTDTQYF
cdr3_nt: TGCAGTGCTGATGGACTAGCGGGAAGCACAGATACGCAGTATTTT

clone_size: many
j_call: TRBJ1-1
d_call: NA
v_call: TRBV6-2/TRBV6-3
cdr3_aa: CASSPTRTAGAFF
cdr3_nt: TGTGCCAGCAGTCCCACTCGGACAGCAGGAGCTTTCTTT

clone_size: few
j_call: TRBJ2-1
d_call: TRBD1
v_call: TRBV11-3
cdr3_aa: CASSQTGGSNEQFF
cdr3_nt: TGTGCCAGCAGCCAGACAGGGGGGTCCAATGAGCAGTTCTTC

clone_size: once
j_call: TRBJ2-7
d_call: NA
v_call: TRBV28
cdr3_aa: CASSRPGLAGEQYF
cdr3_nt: TGTGCCAGCAGTCGACCCGGACTGGCCGGAGAGCAGTACTTC

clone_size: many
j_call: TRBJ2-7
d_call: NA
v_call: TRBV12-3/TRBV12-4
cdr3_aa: CASRKGGAGEQYF
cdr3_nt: TGTGCCAGCCGAAAGGGGGGGGCTGGCGAGCAGTACTTC

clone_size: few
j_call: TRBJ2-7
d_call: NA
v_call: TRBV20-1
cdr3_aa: CSASVRNTYEQYF
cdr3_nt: TGCAGTGCTAGTGTCCGGAATACCTACGAGCAGTACTTC

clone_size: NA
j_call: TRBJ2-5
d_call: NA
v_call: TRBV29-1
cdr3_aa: CSVENRQETQYF
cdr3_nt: TGCAGCGTTGAAAACAGACAAGAGACCCAGTACTTC

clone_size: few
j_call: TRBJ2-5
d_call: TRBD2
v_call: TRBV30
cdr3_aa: CAWSDTSVGGETQYF
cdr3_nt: TGTGCCTGGTCGGATACTAGCGTCGGGGGAGAGACCCAGTACTTC

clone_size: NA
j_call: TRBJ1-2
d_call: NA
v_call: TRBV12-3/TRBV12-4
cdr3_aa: CASSFTDRSYGYTF
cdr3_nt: TGTGCCAGCAGTTTTACAGACCGCTCCTATGGCTACACCTTC

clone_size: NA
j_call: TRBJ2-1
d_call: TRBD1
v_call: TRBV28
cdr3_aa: CASSPNTGGSYNEQFF
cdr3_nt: TGTGCCAGCAGCCCGAATACAGGGGGTTCTTACAATGAGCAGTTCTTC

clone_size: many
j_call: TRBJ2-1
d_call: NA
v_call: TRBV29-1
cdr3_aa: CSVGGAGEQFF
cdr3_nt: TGCAGCGTTGGAGGGGCAGGTGAGCAGTTCTTC

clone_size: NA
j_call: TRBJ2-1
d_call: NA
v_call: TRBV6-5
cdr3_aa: CASSSHTMRNEQFF
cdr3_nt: TGTGCCAGCAGTTCACATACTATGCGCAATGAGCAGTTCTTC

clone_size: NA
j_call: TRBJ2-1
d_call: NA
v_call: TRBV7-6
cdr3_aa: CASSFRLGGSYNEQFF
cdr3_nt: TGTGCCAGCAGCTTTCGTTTGGGGGGATCCTACAATGAGCAGTTCTTC

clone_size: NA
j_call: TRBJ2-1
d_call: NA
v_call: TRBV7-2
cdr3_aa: CASSSSGGTVYNEQFF
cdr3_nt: TGTGCCAGCAGCTCATCTGGGGGGACAGTTTACAATGAGCAGTTCTTC

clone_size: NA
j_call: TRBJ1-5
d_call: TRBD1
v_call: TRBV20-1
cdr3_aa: CSARAPTGAGQPQHF
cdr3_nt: TGCAGTGCTAGAGCCCCCACAGGGGCGGGACAGCCCCAGCATTTT

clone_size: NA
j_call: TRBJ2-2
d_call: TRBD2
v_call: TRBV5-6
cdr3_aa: CASSPASGTWNTGELFF
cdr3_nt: TGTGCCAGCAGCCCCGCTAGCGGGACCTGGAACACCGGGGAGCTGTTTTTT

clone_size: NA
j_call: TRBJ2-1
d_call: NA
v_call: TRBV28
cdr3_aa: CASRRGTSYFNEQFF
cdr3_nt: TGTGCCAGCAGACGAGGGACTTCTTATTTCAATGAGCAGTTCTTC

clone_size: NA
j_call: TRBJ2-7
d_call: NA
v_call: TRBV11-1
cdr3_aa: CASSPMDRPYEQYF
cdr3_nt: TGTGCCAGCAGCCCCATGGACAGACCCTACGAGCAGTACTTC

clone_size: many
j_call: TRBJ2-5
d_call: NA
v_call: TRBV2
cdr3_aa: CASFRRWETQYF
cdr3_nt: TGTGCCAGCTTCCGGAGGTGGGAGACCCAGTACTTC

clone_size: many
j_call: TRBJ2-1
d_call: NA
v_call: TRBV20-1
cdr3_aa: CSADPSSATSYNEQFF
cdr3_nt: TGCAGTGCTGACCCGTCTTCGGCCACCTCCTACAATGAGCAGTTCTTC